The clone carrying this TCR beta chain appeared once. Its matching antigen is unknown. This sample is drawn from a study of OX40 agonist ivuxolimab in advanced cancers. Whole-study context: At 0.01 to 10 mg/kg, ivuxolimab was administered intravenously to patients every 2 weeks. Every patient in dose escalation had hepatocellular carcinoma, melanoma, renal cell or head and neck cancer. Findings of the study overall: Compared with CD4+, CD8+ T cells on average had more expanded clones. Expanded peripheral T cell antigen specificity was not determined.

Germline V gene sequence: CDR1 LGHNA, CDR2 YNFKEQ. J gave up 2 bases and V 1 base, and 8 bases lay outside the gene matches. This CDR3 is built from 17 residues. TCRdb's copy holds only in-frame clones and misses some; the assay was immunoSEQ multiplex PCR. The data hold under 70,000 clones, with around 90% observed a single time. This chain uses TRBV4-2 with TRBJ2-1; the match to TRBD2 covers 7 bases. The clonotype originates from an adult with an advanced solid tumor such as melanoma, head and neck, liver or kidney cancer. The source material was CD4+ or CD8+ T cells sorted from blood, sampled in a trial of the OX40 agonist ivuxolimab. In nucleotides, the CDR3 is TGTGCCAGCAGCCAAGTAATGAGCGGGACCCCCTACAATGAGCAGTTCTTC. Amino acid sequence: CASSQVMSGTPYNEQFF.